This TCR beta chain emerged from a study of blood T cell repertoires in COVID-19. Study-level information: The cDNA or gDNA used as material had been derived from T cells, B-cell-depleted T cells, or PBMCs.

Measured with immunoSEQ multiplex PCR; TCRdb has only the in-frame clones, and not every one. Of 50,000 to 60,000 clones listed, 88% were seen once; the top ten hold about 9.3%. This TCR derives from a man in his sixties with active COVID-19. The source material was peripheral blood.

CDR3 sequence: CASSLTSGQGGYEQYF. The CDR3 region has the DNA TGTGCCAGCAGCTTGACCTCGGGACAGGGGGGCTACGAGCAGTACTTC. This chain uses TRBV5-4 with TRBJ2-7, with 11 bases fitting TRBD1. The CDR3 consists of 16 residues. Germline V gene data show CDR1 as SGHNT and CDR2 as YYREEE (reference sequence). J lost 3 bases, V lost 1 base, and 6 bases had no gene match. Together with reference TRBV5-4 and TRBJ2-7, the CDR3 gives the full variable domain: ETGVTQSPTHLIKTRGQQVTLRCSSQSGHNTVSWYQQALGQGPQFIFQYYREEENGRGNFPPRFSGLQFPNYSSELNVNALELDDSALYLCASSLTSGQGGYEQYFGPGTRLTVT.